The entry that follows covers one TCR beta chain sequence. Its cognate antigen is unknown. The data belong to a study of cytomegalovirus exposure and HLA in healthy donors. Findings and caveats of the study: In vitro testing confirmed a few CMV-associated chains as specific for CMV antigens. Reports credit the classifier with highly specific, highly sensitive diagnosis of cytomegalovirus status.

The PCR ran on 60 Vbeta and 13 Jbeta primers. Data came from immunoSEQ multiplex PCR; TCRdb stores just in-frame clones and leaves some out. The repertoire holds roughly 180,000 clones, with approximately 72% as singletons. While unrecorded immune exposures were likely, the donors were nominally healthy when sampled. Germline lookup yields CDR1 SGHAT and CDR2 FQNNGV. The CDR3 totals 13 residues. This sequence originates from a female donor in good health and CMV-seronegative. The chain employs TRBV11-2 and TRBJ2-5; 7 bases fit TRBD2. The DNA matches TRBJ2-7 better at its end, which makes the J call doubtful. Material: PBMCs. CDR3 sequence (DNA): TGTGCCAGCACCAGTAGCGGGTCCTACGAGCAGTACTTC. It encodes CASTSSGSYEQYF.